These T cell receptor beta chains were read from a single sample in a study of cytomegalovirus exposure and HLA in healthy donors. The repertoire was sequenced with immunoSEQ multiplex PCR; TCRdb's copy has only in-frame clones and lacks some. The sample carries some 100,000 clones, roughly 79% recorded once. Sequencing was done on a sample of PBMCs. The source of these receptors is a woman aged 25 to 45 in good health and CMV-seronegative. CDR3s include the opening cysteine and the closing phenylalanine or tryptophan. A D gene is named only where the DNA matches it firmly. Expanded clones get a size class; other rows say once, few or many, or leave the size out.

d_call,j_call,v_call,clone_size,cdr3_nt,cdr3_aa
NA,TRBJ1-2,TRBV30,NA,TGTGCCTGGCAAGGGGCTCCGGGCCTTGGCTACACCTTC,CAWQGAPGLGYTF
NA,TRBJ1-1,TRBV30,few,TGTGCCTGGAGTACAGGCGGGGACACTGAAGCTTTCTTT,CAWSTGGDTEAFF
TRBD2,TRBJ2-1,TRBV11-2,once,TGTGCCAGCAGCCCCCGGACTAGCGGGAGGGCCCTCTATGAGCAGTTCTTC,CASSPRTSGRALYEQFF
TRBD1,TRBJ2-7,TRBV2,NA,TGTGCCAGCAATCCGGGACAGTCGATCTACGAGCAGTACTTC,CASNPGQSIYEQYF
NA,TRBJ1-1,TRBV7-9,NA,TGTGCCAGCAGCTTAAACTCAGGTGGAACTGAAGCTTTCTTT,CASSLNSGGTEAFF
NA,TRBJ2-1,TRBV29-1,NA,TGCAGCGTTGAGCGGGGTGTGGAAAGCGAGCAGTTCTTC,CSVERGVESEQFF
TRBD1,TRBJ2-7,TRBV10-3,NA,TGTGCCATCAGTCCGACAGGGGATCCCTACGAGCAGTACTTC,CAISPTGDPYEQYF
TRBD1,TRBJ2-7,TRBV18,few,TGTGCCAGCTCACCCTTCGGGACAGGGGTGACGGACGAGCAGTACTTC,CASSPFGTGVTDEQYF
NA,TRBJ2-1,TRBV5-4,NA,TGTGCCAGCAGCCAGAAAAGAGCTGCGGGGTACAATGAGCAGTTCTTC,CASSQKRAAGYNEQFF
TRBD1,TRBJ1-1,TRBV29-1,NA,TGCAGCGGGGGGACAGGCGGGAACACTGAAGCTTTCTTT,CSGGTGGNTEAFF